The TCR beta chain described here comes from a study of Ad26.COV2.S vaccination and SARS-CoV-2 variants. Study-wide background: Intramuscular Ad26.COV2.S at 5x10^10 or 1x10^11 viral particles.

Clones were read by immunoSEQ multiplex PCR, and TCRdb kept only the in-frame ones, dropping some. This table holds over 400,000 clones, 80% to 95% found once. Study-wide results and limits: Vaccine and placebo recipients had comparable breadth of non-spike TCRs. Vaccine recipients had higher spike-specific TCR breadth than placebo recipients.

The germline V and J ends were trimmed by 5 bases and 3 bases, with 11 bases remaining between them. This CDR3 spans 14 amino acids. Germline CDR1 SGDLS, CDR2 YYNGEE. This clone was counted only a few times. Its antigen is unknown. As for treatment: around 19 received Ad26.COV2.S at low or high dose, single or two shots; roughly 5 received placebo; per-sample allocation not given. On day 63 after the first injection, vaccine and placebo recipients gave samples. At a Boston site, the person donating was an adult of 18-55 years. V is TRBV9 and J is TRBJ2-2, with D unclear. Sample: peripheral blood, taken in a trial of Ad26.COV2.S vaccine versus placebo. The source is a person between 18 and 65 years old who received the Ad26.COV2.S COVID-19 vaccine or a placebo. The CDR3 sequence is CASRKRTDTGELFF. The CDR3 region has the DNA TGTGCCAGCAGGAAGAGGACGGACACCGGGGAGCTGTTTTTT.